Each of the 13 T cell receptor beta chains below was sequenced from the same sample in a study of T cell responses to AZD1222 COVID-19 vaccine. Sequenced by immunoSEQ multiplex PCR; TCRdb stores in-frame clones only, minus some. Of 25,000 or so clones detected, around 90% appear once; the ten largest clones hold under 35%. The starting material was peripheral blood, obtained 28 days after the second AZD1222 dose. These receptors were collected from an adult who received the AZD1222 COVID-19 vaccine.

The chain is built from TRBV27 and TRBJ2-7; TRBD2 might be the D (7 bases). CDR1 MNHEY and CDR2 SMNVEV come from the germline V gene (reference sequence). This CDR3 spans 15 amino acids. V was pared by 4 bases and J by 3 bases, with 16 bases between. CDR3 protein: CASSSRGGNGYEQYF. In nucleotides, the CDR3 is TGTGCCAGCAGTTCAAGGGGGGGCAATGGCTACGAGCAGTACTTC.

The chain uses TRBV6-5 and TRBJ1-2; TRBD1 aligns across 8 bases. Germline loops: CDR1 MNHEY, CDR2 SVGAGI. This CDR3 contains 14 residues. V was pared by 6 bases and J by 4 bases, with 7 bases of the junction left unmatched. The CDR3 loop is CASRSGQAVYGYTF. The CDR3 nucleotides are TGTGCCAGCAGATCGGGACAGGCTGTCTATGGCTACACCTTC.

As regards this clone: Other DNA sequences of this sample code for an identical CDR3. This chain connects TRBV19 to TRBJ1-1; 7 bases are a match to TRBD1. This CDR3 has 14 residues. CDR1 and CDR2 from the germline V gene are LNHDA and SQIVND (reference sequence). After removal of 3 bases from V and 4 bases from J, the junction contained 5 bases not matched to a gene. The CDR3 reads CASSMTGSRTEAFF. The CDR3 bases are TGTGCCAGTAGTATGACAGGGAGCCGCACTGAAGCTTTCTTT. The variable domain in full, with the rest retrieved from reference TRBV19 and TRBJ1-1, is DGGITQSPKYLFRKEGQNVTLSCEQNLNHDAMYWYRQDPGQGLRLIYYSQIVNDFQKGDIAEGYSVSREKKESFPLTVTSAQKNPTAFYLCASSMTGSRTEAFFGQGTRLTVV.

This clone was seen a single time. The chain recombines TRBV28 with TRBJ2-2; D possibly uses TRBD1 or TRBD2 (5 bases each). CDR3 length: 17 residues. CDR1 MDHEN and CDR2 SYDVKM come from the germline V gene. V gave up 8 bases and J gave up 0 bases, with 19 bases separating them. The CDR3 sequence is CASHTVPGRTNTGELFF. The DNA for the CDR3 is TGTGCCAGCCACACCGTTCCGGGACGGACGAACACCGGGGAGCTGTTTTTT.

The rearrangement uses TRBV5-4 and TRBJ1-5, with 7 positions matching TRBD1. This CDR3 contains 13 residues. Looked up from germline, CDR1 is SGHNT and CDR2 is YYREEE (reference sequence). V lost 1 base to trimming and J lost 8 bases; unmatched junction nucleotides: 3. In DNA form, the CDR3 reads TGTGCCAGCAGCTTGAACAGGGGAAAGCCCCAGCATTTT. It yields the protein CASSLNRGKPQHF.

J is TRBJ1-4 and V is TRBV14; 8 bases line up with TRBD1. Germline V gene data show CDR1 as SGHDN and CDR2 as FVKESK. The CDR3 sequence is 14 residues long. With 5 bases clipped from V and 8 bases from J, the junction kept 7 bases outside the gene matches. The CDR3 spells CASSFQGAEEKLFF. The CDR3 DNA reads TGTGCCAGCAGCTTTCAGGGGGCTGAGGAAAAACTGTTTTTT. The whole variable domain, remainder taken from reference TRBV14 and TRBJ1-4, is EAGVTQFPSHSVIEKGQTVTLRCDPISGHDNLYWYRRVMGKEIKFLLHFVKESKQDESGMPNNRFLAERTGGTYSTLKVQPAELEDSGVYFCASSFQGAEEKLFFGSGTQLSVL.

The CDR3 coding sequence is TGTGCCAGCAGTTCGTTCCGAGGAGCGGGGGCCTCCTACAATGAGCAGTTCTTC. This gives the protein CASSSFRGAGASYNEQFF. This chain links TRBV28 with TRBJ2-1; 8 nucleotides agree with TRBD2. Germline V gene lookup returns CDR1 MDHEN and CDR2 SYDVKM. The CDR3 contains 18 residues. With V trimmed by 4 bases and J by 0 bases, 11 bases remained unmatched.

The V and J genes are TRBV10-3 and TRBJ2-5, with 10 bases aligning to TRBD2. In germline, CDR1 is ENHRY, CDR2 SYGVKD. The CDR3 length is 13 residues. The V gene end was trimmed by 11 bases and the J gene end by 5 bases; junction bases not matched to a gene: 8. The CDR3: CAVGTSEGETQYF. Written as DNA, the CDR3 is TGTGCCGTCGGGACTAGCGAGGGGGAGACCCAGTACTTC.

The rearrangement links TRBV5-1 to TRBJ2-7, with 7 bases identical to TRBD1. CDR1 is SGHRS and CDR2 is YFSETQ in the germline V gene. Germline trimming cut 3 bases from V and 5 bases from J; bases unmatched to any gene: 8. This CDR3 region has 14 residues. CDR3 nucleotide sequence: TGCGCCAGCAGCTCGGGGACAGTCAATCACGAGCAGTACTTC. Amino acid sequence: CASSSGTVNHEQYF.

The chain employs TRBV5-1 and TRBJ2-7; 7 bases are a match to TRBD2. CDR3 length equals 14 residues. V trimming: 2 bases; J trimming: 0 bases; junction bases outside the gene matches: 2. Germline CDR1 is SGHRS and CDR2 is YFSETQ. CDR3 nucleotide sequence: TGCGCCAGCAGCTTCAGCGGGACCTCCTACGAGCAGTACTTC. Residues: CASSFSGTSYEQYF.

The V gene is TRBV6-1, the J gene TRBJ2-1, with TRBD1 as a possible D gene (5 bases). The ends were cut back, 3 bases at V and 9 bases at J, with 6 bases in the middle. This CDR3 has 11 residues. CDR1 is MNHNS, CDR2 SASEGT, per germline. CDR3 loop: CASSDGAEQFF. CDR3 DNA sequence: TGTGCCAGCAGTGATGGGGCTGAGCAGTTCTTC.

Concerning this clone: Its ends do not fully match the called genes, so a read error is possible. This chain connects TRBV28 to TRBJ2-7, with 9 bases identical to TRBD2. The CDR3 is 17 amino acids. Germline-derived CDR1 and CDR2 are MDHEN and SYDVKM. This CDR3 reads CASSSTSGAGGRYQQYF. Here the CDR3 DNA reads TGTGCCAGCAGTTCGACCTCTGGAGCGGGAGGCCGCTACCAGCAGTACTTC.

Here the CDR3 DNA reads TGTGCCAGCAGCTCCCGGGACAGGGATGGCTATGGCTACACCTTC. Protein: CASSSRDRDGYGYTF. The chain has TRBV7-2 and TRBJ1-2; 9 nucleotides match TRBD1. The V segment lost 4 bases and the J segment 4 bases; nucleotides outside the gene matches: 7. The germline V gene has CDR1 SGHTA and CDR2 FQGNSA. The CDR3 totals 15 residues.